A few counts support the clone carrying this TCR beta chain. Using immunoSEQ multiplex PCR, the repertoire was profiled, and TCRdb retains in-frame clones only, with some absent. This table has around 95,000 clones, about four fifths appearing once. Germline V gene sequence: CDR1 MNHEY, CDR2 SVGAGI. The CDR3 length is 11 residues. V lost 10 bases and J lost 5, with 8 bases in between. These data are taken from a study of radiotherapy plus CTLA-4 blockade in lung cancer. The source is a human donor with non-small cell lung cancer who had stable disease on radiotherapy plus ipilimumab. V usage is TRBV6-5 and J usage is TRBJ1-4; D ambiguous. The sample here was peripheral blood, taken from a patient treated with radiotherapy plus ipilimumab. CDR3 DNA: TGTGCCACCTCTATCAATGAAAAACTGTTTTTT. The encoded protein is CATSINEKLFF.